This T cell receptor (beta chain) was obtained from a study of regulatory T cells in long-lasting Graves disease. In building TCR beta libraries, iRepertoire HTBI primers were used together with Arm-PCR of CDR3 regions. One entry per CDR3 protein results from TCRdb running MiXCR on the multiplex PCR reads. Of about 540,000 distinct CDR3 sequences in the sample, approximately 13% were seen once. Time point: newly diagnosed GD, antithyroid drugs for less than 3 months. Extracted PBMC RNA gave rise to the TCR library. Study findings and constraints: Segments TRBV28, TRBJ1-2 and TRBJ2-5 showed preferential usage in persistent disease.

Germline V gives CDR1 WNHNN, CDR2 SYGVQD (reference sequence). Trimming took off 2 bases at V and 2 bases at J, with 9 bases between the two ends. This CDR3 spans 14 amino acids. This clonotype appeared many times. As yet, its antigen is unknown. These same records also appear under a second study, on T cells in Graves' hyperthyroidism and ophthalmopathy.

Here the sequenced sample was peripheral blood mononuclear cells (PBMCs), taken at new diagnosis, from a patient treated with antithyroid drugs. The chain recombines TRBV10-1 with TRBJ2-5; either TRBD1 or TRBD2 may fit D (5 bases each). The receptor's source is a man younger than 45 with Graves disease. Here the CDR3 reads CASSEGTRQETQYF. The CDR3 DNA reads TGCGCCAGCAGTGAGGGGACCCGGCAAGAGACCCAGTACTTC.